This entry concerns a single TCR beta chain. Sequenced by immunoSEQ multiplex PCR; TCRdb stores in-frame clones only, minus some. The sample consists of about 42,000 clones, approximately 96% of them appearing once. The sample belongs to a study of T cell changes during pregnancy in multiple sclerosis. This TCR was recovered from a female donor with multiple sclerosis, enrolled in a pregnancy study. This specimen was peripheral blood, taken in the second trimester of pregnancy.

The CDR3, as DNA: TGTGCCAGCAGACAACGAAGAGGTGGCGAGACCCAGTACTTC. Translating gives CASRQRRGGETQYF. The chain has TRBV7-2 and TRBJ2-5, with D unresolved. The CDR3 sequence is 14 residues long. CDR1 is SGHTA and CDR2 is FQGNSA in the germline V gene. The V end lost 6 bases, the J end lost 5 bases, and 16 bases lay between the germline ends.